The 5 T cell receptor beta chains below were found in one sample sequenced in a study of control samples from healthy donors and cancer patients. Produced via immunoSEQ multiplex PCR; TCRdb's table is partial and in-frame only. The profile covers 100,000 to 150,000 clones, with about 93% appearing a single time and 2.5% taken by the ten largest. The sequencing input was blood. Receptors were obtained from a middle-aged man in good health.

The chain employs TRBV3-1 (or the pseudogene TRBV3-2) and TRBJ2-3; weak D call: TRBD2 (7 bases). CDR1 LGHDT and CDR2 YNNKEL come from the germline V gene (reference sequence). There are 16 residues in the CDR3. Between the trimmed V and J ends, which lost 3 bases and 4 bases, there was a span of 17 bases. The CDR3 DNA reads TGTGCCAGCAGCCACGGGAAGGGGGGGGCTGCAGATACGCAGTATTTT. Translated: CASSHGKGGAADTQYF.

This chain uses TRBV10-3 with TRBJ2-1; 12 nucleotides match TRBD2. This CDR3 region has 16 residues. Germline CDR1 reads ENHRY; CDR2 reads SYGVKD. Germline trimming cut 4 bases from V and 6 bases from J; bases unmatched to any gene: 7. The CDR3 loop is CAISGLLAGGPNEQFF. As DNA, the CDR3 is TGTGCCATCAGTGGTCTTCTAGCGGGGGGGCCCAATGAGCAGTTCTTC.

The chain joins TRBV4-2 to TRBJ2-7, with 7 bases identical to TRBD2. In germline, CDR1 is LGHNA, CDR2 YNFKEQ. Trimming cost V 6 bases and J 3 bases; bases outside gene matches: 11. This CDR3 has 15 amino acids. As DNA, the CDR3 is TGTGCCAGCAGGCATGAGGGAGGGCCTAACTACGAGCAGTACTTC. The encoded protein is CASRHEGGPNYEQYF.

This sequence joins TRBV19 and TRBJ1-5, with 8 positions matching TRBD1. J lost 9 bases, V lost 6 bases, and 7 bases had no gene match. The length of the CDR3 is 13 residues. Germline V lookup: CDR1 LNHDA, CDR2 SQIVND (reference sequence). CDR3 residues: CASSDRGRGPQHF. The CDR3, as DNA: TGTGCCAGTAGCGACAGGGGCCGCGGGCCCCAGCATTTT.

The chain couples TRBV9 to TRBJ2-5; 7 bases are shared with TRBD2. The ends lost 3 bases at V and 2 bases at J; junction bases unmatched: 4. The CDR3 is 14 amino acids. CDR1 is SGDLS, CDR2 YYNGEE, per germline. The CDR3 region has the DNA TGTGCCAGCAGCGCGACGGGGGGACAAGAGACCCAGTACTTC. Encoded protein: CASSATGGQETQYF.